The 10 T cell receptor beta chains given below trace back to one sample, sequenced in a study of cytomegalovirus exposure and HLA in healthy donors. The primer mix had 60 Vbeta and 13 Jbeta primers. The data were produced by immunoSEQ multiplex PCR, yet TCRdb's version contains in-frame clones alone and is incomplete. The sample contains about 160,000 clones, 80% to 90% of which appear only once. Material: PBMCs. The receptors were sampled from a man between 18 and 35 years old in good health and CMV-seropositive.

V and J are TRBV7-3 and TRBJ2-3; 8 bases match TRBD2. J gave up 7 bases and V 0 bases, and 9 bases lay outside the gene matches. This CDR3 comprises 16 residues. Germline V CDR1 and CDR2: SGHTA, FQGTGA. CDR3 sequence reads: CASSLTSRGGMNTQYF. CDR3 DNA: TGTGCCAGCAGCTTAACTAGCCGGGGGGGCATGAATACGCAGTATTTT.

The J gene is TRBJ2-7, the V gene TRBV10-2; perhaps TRBD2 as D (7 bases). The CDR3 totals 13 residues. V was shortened by 4 bases and J by 7 bases, with 14 bases between the two germline ends. Germline values: CDR1 WSHSY, CDR2 SAAADI. CDR3 in DNA: TGCGCCAGCAGTGTTGGGGGGGCAACGGAGCAGTACTTC. Its protein is CASSVGGATEQYF.

The chain is built from TRBV19 and TRBJ1-5; TRBD1 aligns across 7 bases. The length of the CDR3 is 16 residues. Trimming took 8 bases from V and 0 from J; bases not matched to a gene: 10. CDR1 is LNHDA and CDR2 is SQIVND in the germline V gene (reference sequence). In DNA form, the CDR3 reads TGTGCCAGTCGGGCAGGGGGACCTAATAGCAATCAGCCCCAGCATTTT. Amino acid sequence: CASRAGGPNSNQPQHF. Full variable domain (missing parts from reference TRBV19 and TRBJ1-5): DGGITQSPKYLFRKEGQNVTLSCEQNLNHDAMYWYRQDPGQGLRLIYYSQIVNDFQKGDIAEGYSVSREKKESFPLTVTSAQKNPTAFYLCASRAGGPNSNQPQHFGDGTRLSIL.

The J gene is TRBJ2-3, the V gene TRBV6-1; TRBD2 matches 9 bases. J gave up 1 base and V 6 bases, and 2 bases lay outside the gene matches. The CDR3 length is 14 residues. CDR1 is MNHNS and CDR2 is SASEGT in the germline V gene. The CDR3 here is CASSSSGGTDTQYF. CDR3 coding DNA: TGTGCCAGCAGCTCTAGCGGGGGCACAGATACGCAGTATTTT.

The chain joins TRBV9 to TRBJ2-7, with D possibly TRBD2 on 6 matching bases. This CDR3 contains 15 residues. Trimming pared 4 bases from V and 2 bases from J, leaving 16 bases between. In germline, CDR1 is SGDLS, CDR2 YYNGEE. CDR3 nucleotide sequence: TGTGCCAGCAGCCCCCGGGTAGCGGCAGCCTACGAGCAGTACTTC. Encoded protein: CASSPRVAAAYEQYF.

This chain links TRBV7-9 with TRBJ1-2; D ambiguous. Germline CDR1 SEHNR, CDR2 FQNEAQ (reference sequence). The CDR3 length is 13 residues. V lost 1 base and J 6 bases, leaving 9 bases between the germline ends. The DNA of the CDR3 is TGTGCCAGCAGCTTAGTTGGCCAACATGGCTACACCTTC. Amino acids: CASSLVGQHGYTF.

This clone has more than one count but fewer than ten. This chain joins TRBV6-5 and TRBJ1-1; TRBD1 matches 8 bases. The CDR3 covers 16 residues. Germline V gene sequence: CDR1 MNHEY, CDR2 SVGAGI. V gave up 2 bases and J gave up 1 base; unmatched junction bases: 6. CDR3: CASSYTGQGWNTEAFF. In DNA form, the CDR3 reads TGTGCCAGCAGTTACACTGGACAGGGTTGGAACACTGAAGCTTTCTTT.

The chain joins TRBV4-3 to TRBJ1-1; D ambiguous. Trimming left V 4 bases short and J 1 base short, with 13 bases between. This CDR3 contains 15 residues. Germline-derived CDR1 and CDR2 are LGHNA and YSLEER. CDR3 in amino acids: CASSPDPQTNTEAFF. The CDR3 nucleotides read TGCGCCAGCAGCCCAGACCCACAAACGAACACTGAAGCTTTCTTT.

The chain uses TRBV6-5 and TRBJ2-7, with 8 bases matching TRBD2. The CDR3 spans 14 residues. Germline CDR1 is MNHEY and CDR2 is SVGAGI. J gave up 6 bases and V 0 bases, and 4 bases lay outside the gene matches. CDR3 DNA: TGTGCCAGCAGTTACTCCGGGAGGGGGGCCGAGCAGTACTTC. Protein: CASSYSGRGAEQYF.

Of note for this clone: An end of the junction does not agree with germline; a read error may underlie this. The J gene is TRBJ2-2, the V gene TRBV11-1, with 11 bases aligning to TRBD2. CDR1 is SGHAT and CDR2 is FQDESV in the germline V gene (reference sequence). CDR3 length: 17 amino acids. CDR3 protein: CASSLAPGLAVVGELFF. The DNA for the CDR3 is TGTGCCAGCAGCCTAGCCCCGGGACTAGCGGTTGTCGGGGAGCTGTTTTTT.